These T cell receptor beta chains were read from a single sample in a study of shared clonotypes between healthy human individuals. Profiling relied on immunoSEQ multiplex PCR, and the TCRdb table lists in-frame clones only, not all of them. The data show hundreds of thousands of clones, roughly 95% seen once. Sequenced: naive CD8+ T cells sorted from blood. These receptors came from a woman under 40 in good health. Each CDR3 is given with its conserved first and last residue. The D gene is left open where the match is weak. The size of a clone is reported for some rows only, either as once, few or many, or as a class for expanded clones.

J gene,V gene,D gene,clone size,CDR3 protein,CDR3 DNA
TRBJ1-5,TRBV28,TRBD1,-,CASSFRDRGDQPQHF,TGTGCCAGCAGTTTCCGGGACAGGGGTGATCAGCCCCAGCATTTT
TRBJ1-2,TRBV13,-,-,CASSLGNDGYTF,TGTGCCAGCAGCTTAGGGAACGATGGCTACACCTTC
TRBJ1-6,TRBV19,-,-,CASTQDSSYNSPLHF,TGTGCCAGTACTCAGGACAGCTCCTATAATTCACCCCTCCACTTT
TRBJ2-1,TRBV9,TRBD1,-,CASSVDLDRGGNEQFF,TGTGCCAGCAGCGTAGACTTGGACAGGGGTGGGAATGAGCAGTTCTTC
TRBJ2-2,TRBV4-2,-,-,CASSHGKGGNRELFF,TGTGCCAGCAGCCATGGAAAGGGGGGGAACCGGGAGCTGTTTTTT
TRBJ2-1,TRBV5-1,-,-,CASSLGRRNTYNEQFF,TGCGCCAGCAGCCTCGGGCGGCGTAACACCTACAATGAGCAGTTCTTC
TRBJ1-1,TRBV6-5,-,-,CASSPTGTEAFF,TGTGCCAGCAGTCCTACAGGGACTGAAGCTTTCTTT
TRBJ1-1,TRBV10-1,-,few,CASRENRNTEAFF,TGCGCCAGCAGGGAGAATCGGAACACTGAAGCTTTCTTT
TRBJ2-7,TRBV13,-,-,CASSRGGLSEQYF,TGTGCCAGCAGCCGCGGTGGACTCAGCGAGCAGTACTTC
TRBJ1-5,TRBV6-1,TRBD1,-,CASSSDRGPNQPQHF,TGTGCCAGCAGCTCCGACAGGGGTCCCAATCAGCCCCAGCATTTT
TRBJ1-4,TRBV13,-,-,CASSLAAGDEKLFF,TGTGCCAGCAGCTTAGCGGCAGGGGATGAAAAACTGTTTTTT
TRBJ2-5,TRBV29-1,-,-,CSVRGSWGRETQYF,TGCAGCGTCCGTGGCTCTTGGGGGCGAGAGACCCAGTACTTC
TRBJ1-2,TRBV5-1,-,-,CASSLRTASLYGYTF,TGCGCCAGCAGCCTTCGGACAGCCAGCCTCTATGGCTACACCTTC
TRBJ2-1,TRBV5-6,-,once,CASSFGSFGEQFF,TGTGCCAGCAGCTTTGGGTCCTTTGGTGAGCAGTTCTTC
TRBJ2-1,TRBV27,TRBD2,-,CASSPGSGGYNEQFF,TGTGCCAGCAGCCCTGGGTCGGGAGGGTACAATGAGCAGTTCTTC
TRBJ1-5,TRBV19,TRBD1,-,CASSPGTGNQPQHF,TGTGCCAGTAGCCCCGGGACAGGGAATCAGCCCCAGCATTTT